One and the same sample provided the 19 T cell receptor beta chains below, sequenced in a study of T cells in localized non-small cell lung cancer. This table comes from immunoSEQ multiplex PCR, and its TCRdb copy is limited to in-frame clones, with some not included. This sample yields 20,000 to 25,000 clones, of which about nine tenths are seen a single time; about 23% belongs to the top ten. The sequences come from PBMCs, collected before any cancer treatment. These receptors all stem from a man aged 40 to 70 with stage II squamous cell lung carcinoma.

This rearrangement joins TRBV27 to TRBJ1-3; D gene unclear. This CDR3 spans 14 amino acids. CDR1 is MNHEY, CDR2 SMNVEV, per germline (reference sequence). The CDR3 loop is CGTDEAPSGNTIYF. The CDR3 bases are TGTGGCACCGACGAGGCCCCCTCTGGAAACACCATATATTTT.

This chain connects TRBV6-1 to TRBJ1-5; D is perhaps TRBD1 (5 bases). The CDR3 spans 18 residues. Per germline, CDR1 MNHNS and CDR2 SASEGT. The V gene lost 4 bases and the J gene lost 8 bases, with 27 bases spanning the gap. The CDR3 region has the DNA TGTGCCAGCAGTGGGGACTCCAGGGAGGGCGGGAGAAGGAAGCCCCAGCATTTT. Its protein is CASSGDSREGGRRKPQHF.

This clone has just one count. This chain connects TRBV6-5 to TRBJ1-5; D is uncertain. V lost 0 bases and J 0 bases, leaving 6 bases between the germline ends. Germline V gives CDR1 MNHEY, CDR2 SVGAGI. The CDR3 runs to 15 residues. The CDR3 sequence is CASSYSRGSNQPQHF. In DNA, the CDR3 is TGTGCCAGCAGTTACTCGCGGGGTAGCAATCAGCCCCAGCATTTT.

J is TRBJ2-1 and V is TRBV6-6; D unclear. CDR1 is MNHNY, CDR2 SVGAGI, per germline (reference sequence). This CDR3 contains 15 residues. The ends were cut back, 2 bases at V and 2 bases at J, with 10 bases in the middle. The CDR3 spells CASSYLGSTYNEQFF. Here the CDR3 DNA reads TGTGCCAGCAGTTACCTGGGATCTACCTACAATGAGCAGTTCTTC.

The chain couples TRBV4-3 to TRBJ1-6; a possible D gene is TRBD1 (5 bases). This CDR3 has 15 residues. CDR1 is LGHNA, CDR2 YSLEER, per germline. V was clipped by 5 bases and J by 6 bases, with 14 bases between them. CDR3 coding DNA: TGCGCCAGCAGCTACGACAGTTTCTCTAATTCACCCCTCCACTTT. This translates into CASSYDSFSNSPLHF.

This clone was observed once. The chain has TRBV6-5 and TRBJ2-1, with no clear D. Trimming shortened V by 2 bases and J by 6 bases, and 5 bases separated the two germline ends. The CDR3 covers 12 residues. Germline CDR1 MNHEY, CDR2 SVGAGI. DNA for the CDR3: TGTGCCAGCAGTTACCCGGCCAATGAGCAGTTCTTC. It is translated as CASSYPANEQFF.

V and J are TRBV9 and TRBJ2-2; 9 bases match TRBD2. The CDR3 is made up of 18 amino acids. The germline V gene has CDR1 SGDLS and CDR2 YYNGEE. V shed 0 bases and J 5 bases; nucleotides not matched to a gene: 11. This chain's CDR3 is CASSVASGITSGTGELFF. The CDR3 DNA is TGTGCCAGCAGCGTAGCTAGCGGGATCACCTCGGGGACCGGGGAGCTGTTTTTT.

The CDR3 loop reads CSAARDNYEQYF. The CDR3 DNA reads TGCAGCGCCGCCAGGGACAACTACGAGCAGTACTTC. The chain combines TRBV29-1 with TRBJ2-7, with a tentative D call TRBD1 (6 bases). Germline loops: CDR1 SQVTM, CDR2 ANQGSEA. The CDR3 is 12 residues long. Trimming took off 7 bases at V and 3 bases at J, with 13 bases between the two ends.

This CDR3 reads CASSIRERPGELFF. The DNA for the CDR3 is TGTGCCAGTAGTATAAGGGAACGTCCCGGGGAGCTGTTTTTT. V gene TRBV19 combines with J gene TRBJ2-2; no firm D call. The CDR3 has 14 residues. Trimming removed 2 bases at V and 6 bases at J, with 10 bases between. Germline CDR1 LNHDA, CDR2 SQIVND (reference sequence).

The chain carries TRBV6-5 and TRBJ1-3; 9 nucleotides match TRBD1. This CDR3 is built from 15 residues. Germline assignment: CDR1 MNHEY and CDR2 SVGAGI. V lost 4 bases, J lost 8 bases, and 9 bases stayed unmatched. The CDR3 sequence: CASSSHGQGHDTIYF. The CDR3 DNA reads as TGTGCCAGCAGTTCCCATGGACAGGGGCATGACACCATATATTTT.

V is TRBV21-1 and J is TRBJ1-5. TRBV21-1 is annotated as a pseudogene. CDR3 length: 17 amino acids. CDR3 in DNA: TGTGCCAGCAGCCGCCCTCCATCCTCTTATAGCAATCAGCCCCAGCATTTT. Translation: CASSRPPSSYSNQPQHF.

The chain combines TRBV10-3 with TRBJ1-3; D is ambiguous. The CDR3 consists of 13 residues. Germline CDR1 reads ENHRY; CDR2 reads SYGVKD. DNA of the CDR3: TGTGCGTCCGGACGGTACTCTGGAAACACCATATATTTT. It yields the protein CASGRYSGNTIYF.

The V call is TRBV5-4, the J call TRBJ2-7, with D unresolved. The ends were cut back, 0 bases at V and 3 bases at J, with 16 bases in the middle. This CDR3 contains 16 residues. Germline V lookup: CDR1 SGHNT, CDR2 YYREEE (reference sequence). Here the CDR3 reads CASSLGGASGNYEQYF. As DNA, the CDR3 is TGTGCCAGCAGCTTGGGTGGAGCATCGGGTAACTACGAGCAGTACTTC.

The CDR3 region is CASSERGLGDSPLHF. As DNA, the CDR3 is TGTGCCAGCAGTGAAAGGGGGCTTGGCGATTCACCCCTCCACTTT. The gene calls are TRBV6-1 and TRBJ1-6, with 7 bases matching TRBD1. The CDR3 is 15 residues long. V lost 2 bases and J lost 8; bases outside the gene matches: 6. The germline CDR1 and CDR2 sequences are MNHNS and SASEGT.

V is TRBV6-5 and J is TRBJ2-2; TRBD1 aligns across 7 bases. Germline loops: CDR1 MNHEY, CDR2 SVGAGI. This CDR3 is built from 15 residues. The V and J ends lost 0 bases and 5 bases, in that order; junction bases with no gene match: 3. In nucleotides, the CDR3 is TGTGCCAGCAGTTACTCACAGGGGCGTACCGGGGAGCTGTTTTTT. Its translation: CASSYSQGRTGELFF.

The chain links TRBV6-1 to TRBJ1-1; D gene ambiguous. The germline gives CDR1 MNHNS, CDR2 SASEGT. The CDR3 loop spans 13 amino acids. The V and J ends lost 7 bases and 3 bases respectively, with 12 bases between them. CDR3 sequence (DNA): TGTGCCAGCACCAGGAGAGGAGACACTGAAGCTTTCTTT. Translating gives CASTRRGDTEAFF.

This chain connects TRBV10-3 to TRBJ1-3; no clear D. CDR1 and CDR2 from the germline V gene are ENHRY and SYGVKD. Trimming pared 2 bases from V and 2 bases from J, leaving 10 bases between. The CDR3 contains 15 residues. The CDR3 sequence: CAISERAGPGNTIYF. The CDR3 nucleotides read TGTGCCATCAGTGAGAGGGCAGGCCCTGGAAACACCATATATTTT.

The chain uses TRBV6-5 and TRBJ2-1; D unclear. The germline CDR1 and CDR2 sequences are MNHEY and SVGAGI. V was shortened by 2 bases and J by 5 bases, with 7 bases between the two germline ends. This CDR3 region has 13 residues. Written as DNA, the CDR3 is TGTGCCAGCAGTTACCCAGGCCACAATGAGCAGTTCTTC. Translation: CASSYPGHNEQFF.

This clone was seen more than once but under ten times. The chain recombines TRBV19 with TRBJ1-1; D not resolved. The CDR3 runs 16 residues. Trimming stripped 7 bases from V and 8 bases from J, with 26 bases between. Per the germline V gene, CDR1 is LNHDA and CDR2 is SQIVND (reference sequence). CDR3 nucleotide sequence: TGTGCCAGTACTGGAGCCCCCCCTTTGACTATACAGGAAGCTTTCTTT. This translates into CASTGAPPLTIQEAFF.